Shown below are 27 T cell receptor beta chains from a single sample sequenced in a study of blood T cell repertoires in COVID-19. Some clones are missing from TCRdb's copy, which holds only in-frame ones; the method was immunoSEQ multiplex PCR. This table has about 270,000 clones, 65% to 90% appearing once. Sequencing input: PBMCs or T cells enriched from blood (not recorded which). These receptor sequences come from a woman between 50 and 59 years old with acute COVID-19.

The V and J genes are TRBV29-1 and TRBJ2-3; perhaps TRBD1 as D (5 bases). The germline V gene encodes CDR1 SQVTM and CDR2 ANQGSEA. Trimming took 7 bases from V and 4 from J, leaving 12 bases between them. The CDR3 has 12 residues. CDR3 region: CSGAGASDTQYF. CDR3 in DNA: TGCAGCGGGGCTGGGGCTTCAGATACGCAGTATTTT.

The J gene is TRBJ1-4, the V gene TRBV7-8; 10 bases map to TRBD1. This CDR3 has 17 amino acids. CDR1 is SGHVS and CDR2 is FQNEAQ in the germline V gene. V trimming: 0 bases; J trimming: 5 bases; junction bases outside the gene matches: 6. The CDR3 reads CASSLARQGAGNEKLFF. CDR3 coding DNA: TGTGCCAGCAGCTTAGCGAGACAGGGGGCGGGGAATGAAAAACTGTTTTTT.

The chain is built from TRBV12-3 or TRBV12-4 and TRBJ1-1; possible D gene TRBD1, 5 bases. The V gene lost 5 bases and the J gene lost 11 bases, with 12 bases spanning the gap. The length of the CDR3 is 11 residues. The CDR3 DNA follows: TGTGCCAGCAGTCCGGGGGTGAATGCTTTCTTT. It yields the protein CASSPGVNAFF.

This clone was found a few times. CDR3 residues: CASSYRTVGSTEAFF. For the CDR3, the DNA is TGTGCCAGCAGTTACCGGACAGTAGGATCAACTGAAGCTTTCTTT. The chain uses TRBV6-5 and TRBJ1-1; possibly TRBD1 for D (6 bases). This CDR3 has 15 amino acids. Germline CDR1 is MNHEY and CDR2 is SVGAGI. Deletions cut 2 bases from V and 5 bases from J, with 15 bases between.

This chain uses TRBV21-1 with TRBJ1-3; TRBD1, as called in the table, went unchecked against the DNA. TRBV21-1 is shown as a pseudogene. The CDR3 consists of 15 residues. The CDR3 nucleotides are TGTGCCAGCAGCAAAGGGGCCATTTCTGGAAACACCATATATTTT. Its translation: CASSKGAISGNTIYF.

The V gene is TRBV5-1, the J gene TRBJ1-3; TRBD1 matches at 11 bases. The trim removed 4 bases at V and 5 bases at J, leaving 5 bases unmatched. Per germline, CDR1 SGHRS and CDR2 YFSETQ. The CDR3 contains 15 residues. CDR3 coding DNA: TGCGCCAGCAGCAGCGGACAGGGGGCAAGAAACACCATATATTTT. It specifies CASSSGQGARNTIYF.

V usage is TRBV20-1 and J usage is TRBJ2-3; 9 nucleotides match TRBD1. J gave up 4 bases and V 3 bases, and 11 bases lay outside the gene matches. The V gene's germline CDR1 is DFQATT and CDR2 SNEGSKA (reference sequence). The CDR3 extends over 16 amino acids. The CDR3: CSASSPDRGFSDTQYF. The CDR3 coding sequence is TGCAGTGCTAGTTCTCCGGACAGGGGTTTTTCAGATACGCAGTATTTT.

Only a few counts were recorded for this clone. The chain joins TRBV14 to TRBJ2-2; a weak D match, TRBD2 (7 bases). The CDR3 totals 15 residues. Germline-derived CDR1 and CDR2 are SGHDN and FVKESK. Trimming shortened V by 6 bases and J by 5 bases, and 16 bases separated the two germline ends. The chain's CDR3 is CASRRGASPTGELFF. CDR3 coding DNA: TGTGCCAGCAGACGGGGGGCTAGCCCTACCGGGGAGCTGTTTTTT.

The chain recombines TRBV7-2 with TRBJ2-7; 8 bases fit TRBD2. CDR1 is SGHTA and CDR2 is FQGNSA in the germline V gene. J gave up 1 base and V 1 base, and 6 bases lay outside the gene matches. CDR3 length: 16 amino acids. The CDR3 spells CASSLEGSGASYEQYF. CDR3 DNA: TGTGCCAGCAGCTTAGAGGGTAGCGGGGCTTCCTACGAGCAGTACTTC.

The genes are TRBV30 and TRBJ1-4; 10 bases are a match to TRBD1. CDR1 and CDR2 (germline): GTSNPN, SVGIG (reference sequence). This CDR3 contains 13 residues. This CDR3 is CASRQGAYEKLFF. The DNA of the CDR3 is TGTGCTTCTAGACAGGGGGCTTATGAAAAACTGTTTTTT.

V usage is TRBV9 and J usage is TRBJ1-2; D uncertain. Looked up from germline, CDR1 is SGDLS and CDR2 is YYNGEE. Trimming took 0 bases from V and 0 from J, leaving 9 bases between them. The CDR3 runs to 15 residues. The CDR3 loop reads CASSVDPGSNYGYTF. The CDR3 bases are TGTGCCAGCAGCGTAGACCCGGGATCTAACTATGGCTACACCTTC.

The chain employs TRBV19 and TRBJ2-7, with D possibly TRBD1 on 6 matching bases. This CDR3 region has 15 residues. The germline CDR1 and CDR2 sequences are LNHDA and SQIVND (reference sequence). The V gene lost 0 bases and the J gene lost 3 bases, with 12 bases spanning the gap. The CDR3 protein is CASSIDHRALYEQYF. DNA for the CDR3: TGTGCCAGTAGTATAGACCACAGGGCGCTCTACGAGCAGTACTTC.

The rearrangement joins TRBV10-3 to TRBJ1-4; TRBD1 matches at 7 bases. From germline, CDR1 is ENHRY and CDR2 SYGVKD. Trimming took 6 bases from V and 6 from J; bases not matched to a gene: 4. The CDR3 totals 13 residues. The CDR3, as DNA: TGTGCCATCAGCGGACAGGAAGATGAAAAACTGTTTTTT. Residues: CAISGQEDEKLFF.

J is TRBJ1-1 and V is TRBV19; a possible D gene is TRBD1 (6 bases). The CDR3 loop spans 20 amino acids. Deletions cut 7 bases from V and 1 base from J, with 31 bases between. Germline CDR1 and CDR2: LNHDA and SQIVND (reference sequence). Here the CDR3 reads CASNPGMMDSLIAPNTEAFF. The CDR3 DNA is TGTGCCAGTAATCCAGGTATGATGGACAGTCTCATCGCCCCGAACACTGAAGCTTTCTTT.

The rearrangement links TRBV7-3 to TRBJ1-2; D remains ambiguous. Germline lookup yields CDR1 SGHTA and CDR2 FQGTGA. The CDR3 has 15 amino acids. V was trimmed by 1 base and J by 3 bases, leaving 12 bases between them. The CDR3 DNA reads TGTGCCAGCAGCTTAAACGGGGATTCGGACTATGGCTACACCTTC. This gives the protein CASSLNGDSDYGYTF.

V gene TRBV3-1 (or the pseudogene TRBV3-2) combines with J gene TRBJ1-4; D possibly corresponds to TRBD1 (5 bases). This CDR3 is built from 16 residues. Germline values: CDR1 LGHDT, CDR2 YNNKEL (reference sequence). Trimming took off 4 bases at V and 0 bases at J, with 12 bases between the two ends. The CDR3 bases are TGTGCCAGCAGCCCGTTGGACACTTCAACTAATGAAAAACTGTTTTTT. Translated, it gives CASSPLDTSTNEKLFF.

The V gene is TRBV4-3, the J gene TRBJ2-7; TRBD1 aligns across 8 bases. CDR3 length: 15 amino acids. The J segment lost 3 bases and the V segment lost 4 bases, leaving 8 bases of the junction unmatched. Germline V gene data show CDR1 as LGHNA and CDR2 as YSLEER. The CDR3 is CASSPSDRVGYEQYF. The CDR3 DNA reads as TGCGCCAGCAGCCCATCGGACAGGGTGGGCTACGAGCAGTACTTC.

The chain uses TRBV7-8 and TRBJ2-5, with TRBD2 identical over 11 bases. CDR1 and CDR2 (germline): SGHVS, FQNEAQ. The CDR3 is 16 amino acids. J gave up 5 bases and V 0 bases, and 5 bases lay outside the gene matches. CDR3 residues: CASSLALAGGRETQYF. The CDR3 coding sequence is TGTGCCAGCAGCTTAGCCCTAGCGGGGGGACGGGAGACCCAGTACTTC.

This clone was seen a few times. The rearrangement links TRBV5-1 to TRBJ1-1; D is unresolved. V was pared by 5 bases and J by 1 base, with 9 bases between. The germline V gene encodes CDR1 SGHRS and CDR2 YFSETQ. The CDR3 totals 13 residues. The CDR3 DNA reads as TGCGCCAGCAGTATCCAGGCGAACACTGAAGCTTTCTTT. It specifies CASSIQANTEAFF. Supplemented by reference TRBV5-1 and TRBJ1-1, the full variable domain reads KAGVTQTPRYLIKTRGQQVTLSCSPISGHRSVSWYQQTPGQGLQFLFEYFSETQRNKGNFPGRFSGRQFSNSRSEMNVSTLELGDSALYLCASSIQANTEAFFGQGTRLTVV.

V is TRBV18 and J is TRBJ1-3, with a weak D call TRBD1 (6 bases). The germline gives CDR1 KGHSH, CDR2 LQKENI. This CDR3 comprises 14 residues. V was trimmed by 0 bases and J by 8 bases, leaving 11 bases between them. The CDR3 here is CASSPPGRGDTIYF. CDR3 DNA sequence: TGTGCCAGCTCACCACCGGGCAGGGGAGACACCATATATTTT. The full variable domain, completed using reference TRBV18 and TRBJ1-3, is NAGVMQNPRHLVRRRGQEARLRCSPMKGHSHVYWYRQLPEEGLKFMVYLQKENIIDESGMPKERFSAEFPKEGPSILRIQQVVRGDSAAYFCASSPPGRGDTIYFGEGSWLTVV.

The rearrangement links TRBV6-2 or TRBV6-3 to TRBJ2-3; 13 nucleotides agree with TRBD2. The trim removed 1 base at V and 6 bases at J, leaving 7 bases unmatched. This CDR3 is 17 amino acids long. CDR1 and CDR2 from the germline V gene are MNHEY and SVGEGT. The CDR3 bases are TGTGCCAGCAGTTACTTGAATGGACTAGCGGGGGAGGATACGCAGTATTTT. This encodes CASSYLNGLAGEDTQYF.

The V gene is TRBV18, the J gene TRBJ1-2; perhaps TRBD1 as D (6 bases). Germline-derived CDR1 and CDR2 are KGHSH and LQKENI. The CDR3 runs 15 residues. Trimming stripped 1 base from V and 1 base from J, with 10 bases between. The CDR3 coding sequence is TGTGCCAGCTCACCACTCGGACAGAATAACTATGGCTACACCTTC. Amino acids: CASSPLGQNNYGYTF.

V and J are TRBV27 and TRBJ2-5; TRBD2 matches at 10 bases. CDR1 is MNHEY, CDR2 SMNVEV, per germline (reference sequence). Losses at the gene ends were 1 base for V and 1 base for J; bases not matched to a gene: 6. This CDR3 is 17 amino acids long. CDR3 protein: CASSLYSSGGPQETQYF. The CDR3 DNA is TGTGCCAGCAGTTTATATTCTAGCGGGGGACCCCAAGAGACCCAGTACTTC.

The chain couples TRBV3-1 (or the pseudogene TRBV3-2) to TRBJ1-2; D is possibly TRBD1 (6 bases). This CDR3 is built from 18 residues. V lost 2 bases, J lost 2 bases, and 21 bases lay in between. In germline, CDR1 is LGHDT, CDR2 YNNKEL (reference sequence). The CDR3: CASSQRARNPGVNYGYTF. CDR3 DNA sequence: TGTGCCAGCAGCCAAAGGGCACGAAACCCAGGGGTGAACTATGGCTACACCTTC.

The chain joins TRBV7-8 to TRBJ2-5; 7 bases agree with TRBD1. Germline V CDR1 and CDR2: SGHVS, FQNEAQ. With V trimmed by 3 bases and J by 5 bases, 3 bases remained unmatched. This CDR3 contains 13 residues. The DNA of the CDR3 is TGTGCCAGCAGCTTTCGACAGGGTGAGACCCAGTACTTC. Encoded protein: CASSFRQGETQYF.

The V call is TRBV7-2, the J call TRBJ1-3; TRBD1 matches 7 bases. Per germline, CDR1 SGHTA and CDR2 FQGNSA. The CDR3 loop spans 16 amino acids. Trimming cost V 5 bases and J 0 bases; bases outside gene matches: 7. The CDR3 sequence: CASSPHRQGSGNTIYF. CDR3 bases: TGTGCCAGCAGCCCCCATCGACAGGGCTCTGGAAACACCATATATTTT.

This chain connects TRBV19 to TRBJ1-5; weak D call: TRBD1 (5 bases). The V end was cut by 5 bases, the J end by 8 bases, with 13 bases between. CDR3 size: 13 residues. Germline CDR1 and CDR2: LNHDA and SQIVND (reference sequence). CDR3 in amino acids: CASSDRSTEPQHF. In nucleotides, the CDR3 is TGTGCCAGTAGTGACAGAAGTACAGAGCCCCAGCATTTT.